This entry is about one TCR beta chain. Which cohort a participant joined came from the clinical history participants gave. Cohort 3 recovery required two negative PCRs, clearance, or symptom resolution. Only in-frame clones appear in the TCRdb table, and some are missing; sequencing was by immunoSEQ multiplex PCR. The sample has approximately 490,000 clones; 75% to 90% are singletons. The data were obtained in a study of blood T cell repertoires in COVID-19. Across the study: In each case, the material was cDNA or gDNA derived from T cells, B-cell-depleted T cells, or PBMCs.

Germline V gives CDR1 SGHRS, CDR2 YFSETQ. Trimming shortened V by 4 bases and J by 6 bases, and 12 bases separated the two germline ends. The CDR3 is made up of 13 amino acids. This sequence joins TRBV5-1 and TRBJ2-3, with D perhaps matching TRBD2 (5 bases). Sequences were obtained from PBMCs or T cells enriched from blood (not recorded which). The clonotype originates from a woman aged 60 to 75 who had recovered from COVID-19. The CDR3 is CASSVETRDTQYF. CDR3 DNA sequence: TGCGCCAGCAGCGTCGAAACTAGGGATACGCAGTATTTT.